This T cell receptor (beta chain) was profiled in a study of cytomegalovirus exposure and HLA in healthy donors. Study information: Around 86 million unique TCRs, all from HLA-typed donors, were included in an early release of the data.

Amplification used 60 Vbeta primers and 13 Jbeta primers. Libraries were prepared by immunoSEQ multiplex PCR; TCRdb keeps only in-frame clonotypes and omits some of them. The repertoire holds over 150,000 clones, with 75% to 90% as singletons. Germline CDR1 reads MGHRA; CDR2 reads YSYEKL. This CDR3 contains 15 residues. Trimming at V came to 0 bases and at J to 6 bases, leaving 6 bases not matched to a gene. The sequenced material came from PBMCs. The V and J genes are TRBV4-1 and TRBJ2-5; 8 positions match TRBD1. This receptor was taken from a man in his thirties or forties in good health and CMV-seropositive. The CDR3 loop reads CASSQEQGARKTQYF. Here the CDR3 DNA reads TGCGCCAGCAGCCAAGAGCAGGGGGCTCGAAAGACCCAGTACTTC.